Presented here are 4 T cell receptor beta chains from one specimen sequenced in a study of cytomegalovirus exposure and HLA in healthy donors. Some clones are missing from TCRdb's copy, which holds only in-frame ones; the method was immunoSEQ multiplex PCR. This table has roughly 220,000 clones, approximately 88% appearing once. The sequenced material came from PBMCs. These receptors came from a woman in her 30s in good health and CMV-seropositive.

The chain couples TRBV5-6 to TRBJ1-1, with D unclear. The CDR3 contains 15 residues. V was cut by 0 bases and J by 3 bases, with 12 bases left in between. Looked up from germline, CDR1 is SGHDT and CDR2 is YYEEEE. The CDR3, as DNA: TGTGCCAGCAGCTTGGTGATCCAGGTTGACACTGAAGCTTTCTTT. Amino acid sequence: CASSLVIQVDTEAFF.

The count of this clone is one. CDR3 bases: TGTGCCAGCAGTTCCCTTACTAGCGGGAGTTCAGGGGCCAACGTCCTGACTTTC. Its protein is CASSSLTSGSSGANVLTF. V and J are TRBV27 and TRBJ2-6, with 11 bases matching TRBD2. Germline CDR1 is MNHEY and CDR2 is SMNVEV (reference sequence). V lost 4 bases and J lost 4; bases outside the gene matches: 9. This CDR3 is 18 amino acids long.

Note on this clone: It is unclear where the CDR3 begins or ends on the DNA, so no DNA is shown, and the CDR3 is as TCRdb lists it. The J gene is TRBJ1-2, the V gene TRBV6-1; the DNA was not used to check the table's D call, TRBD1. CDR1 is MNHNS, CDR2 SASEGT, per germline. The CDR3 numbers 15 amino acids, ends counted. The CDR3 region is CASSEPNKFGQGYTF.

This chain uses TRBV27 with TRBJ2-1; D tentatively fits TRBD1 or TRBD2 (5 bases each). Trimming left V 4 bases short and J 2 bases short, with 15 bases between. The CDR3 totals 16 residues. In germline, CDR1 is MNHEY, CDR2 SMNVEV (reference sequence). CDR3 protein: CASSSRQRAAYNEQFF. The CDR3 nucleotides read TGTGCCAGCAGTTCACGACAGAGGGCAGCCTACAATGAGCAGTTCTTC.